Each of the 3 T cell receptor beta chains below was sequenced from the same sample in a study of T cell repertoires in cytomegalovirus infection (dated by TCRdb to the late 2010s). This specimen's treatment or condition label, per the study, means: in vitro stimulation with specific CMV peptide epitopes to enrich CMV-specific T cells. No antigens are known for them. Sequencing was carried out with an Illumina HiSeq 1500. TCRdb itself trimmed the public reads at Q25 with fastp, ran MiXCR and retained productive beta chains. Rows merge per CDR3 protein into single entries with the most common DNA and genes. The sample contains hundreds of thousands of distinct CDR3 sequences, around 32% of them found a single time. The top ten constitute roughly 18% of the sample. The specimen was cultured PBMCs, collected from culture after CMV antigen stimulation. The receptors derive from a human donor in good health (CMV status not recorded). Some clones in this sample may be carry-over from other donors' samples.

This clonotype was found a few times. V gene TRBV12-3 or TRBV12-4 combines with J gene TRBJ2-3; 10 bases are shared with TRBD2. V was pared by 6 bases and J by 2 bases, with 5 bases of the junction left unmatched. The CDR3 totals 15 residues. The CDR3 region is CASSGLAANTDTQYF. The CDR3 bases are TGTGCCAGCAGCGGACTAGCGGCTAACACAGATACGCAGTATTTT.

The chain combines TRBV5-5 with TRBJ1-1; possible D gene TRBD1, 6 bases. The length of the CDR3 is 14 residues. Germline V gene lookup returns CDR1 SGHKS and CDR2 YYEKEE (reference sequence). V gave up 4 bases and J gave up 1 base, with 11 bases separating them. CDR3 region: CASSRGTTNTEAFF. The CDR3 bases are TGTGCCAGCAGCCGCGGGACAACGAACACTGAAGCTTTCTTT.

The CDR3 loop is CASSLRGTNTEAFF. CDR3 sequence (DNA): TGTGCCAGCAGTTTAAGGGGTACGAACACTGAAGCTTTCTTT. The chain is built from TRBV12-3 or TRBV12-4 and TRBJ1-1, with D perhaps TRBD1 (5 bases). Trimming removed 2 bases at V and 1 base at J, with 8 bases between. The CDR3 is 14 amino acids.